The 31 T cell receptor beta chains below come from one sample, sequenced in a study of OX40 agonist ivuxolimab in advanced cancers. Clones were sequenced by immunoSEQ multiplex PCR, and TCRdb holds only the in-frame ones, with some missing. The sample has almost 70,000 clones, about three quarters seen once; the top ten hold under 2.5%. Specimen: CD4+ or CD8+ T cells sorted from blood, collected in a trial of the OX40 agonist ivuxolimab. The receptors come from an adult with an advanced solid tumor such as melanoma, head and neck, liver or kidney cancer.

This chain connects TRBV7-2 to TRBJ2-1; TRBD2 matches at 12 bases. V was clipped by 4 bases and J by 10 bases; unmatched bases: 11. CDR3 length: 16 residues. Germline V gene sequence: CDR1 SGHTA, CDR2 FQGNSA. The CDR3, as DNA: TGTGCCAGCAGCTCTAGGGGCCTAGCGGGGGGGCGCGAGCAGTTCTTC. Its translation is CASSSRGLAGGREQFF.

This clone was seen only once. J is TRBJ2-7 and V is TRBV5-1, with D perhaps matching TRBD2 (7 bases). This CDR3 region has 12 residues. The germline V gene has CDR1 SGHRS and CDR2 YFSETQ. V gave up 4 bases and J gave up 7 bases, with 12 bases separating them. CDR3 region: CASSPEGGEQYF. CDR3 DNA sequence: TGCGCCAGCAGCCCGGAGGGGGGGGAGCAGTACTTC.

The chain joins TRBV9 to TRBJ2-2, with D perhaps matching TRBD1 (6 bases). Germline CDR1 SGDLS, CDR2 YYNGEE. This CDR3 contains 15 residues. V was shortened by 4 bases and J by 0 bases, with 10 bases between the two germline ends. The CDR3 is CASSPRTANTGELFF. The CDR3 DNA is TGTGCCAGCAGCCCCCGGACAGCGAACACCGGGGAGCTGTTTTTT.

The V gene is TRBV11-3, the J gene TRBJ2-1, with 14 positions matching TRBD2. Germline trimming cut 3 bases from V and 8 bases from J; bases unmatched to any gene: 6. The germline V gene has CDR1 SGHNT and CDR2 YENEEA. This CDR3 contains 16 residues. The chain's CDR3 is CASSLGLAGERDEQFF. The DNA for the CDR3 is TGTGCCAGCAGCTTGGGACTAGCGGGAGAGAGAGATGAGCAGTTCTTC.

CDR3 residues: CASSIRRGLGTEAFF. The CDR3 DNA is TGTGCCAGTAGTATCCGCAGGGGGCTGGGCACTGAAGCTTTCTTT. The V call is TRBV19, the J call TRBJ1-1, with 8 bases identical to TRBD1. V lost 3 bases and J lost 4; bases outside the gene matches: 7. CDR1 and CDR2 (germline): LNHDA, SQIVND (reference sequence). This CDR3 comprises 15 residues.

This clone has more than one count but fewer than ten. The chain employs TRBV6-1 and TRBJ2-1, with 7 bases that match TRBD1. This CDR3 spans 15 amino acids. V was pared by 7 bases and J by 9 bases, with 15 bases of the junction left unmatched. The V gene's germline CDR1 is MNHNS and CDR2 SASEGT. The CDR3 bases are TGTGCCAGCACCCTCGAGGCGCACAGGGGAAGTGAGCAGTTCTTC. Encoded protein: CASTLEAHRGSEQFF.

The rearrangement uses TRBV25-1 and TRBJ2-7; 11 bases are shared with TRBD1. CDR3 length: 16 amino acids. Germline CDR1 MGHDK, CDR2 SYGVNS. J was trimmed by 8 bases and V by 2 bases; bases with no gene match: 11. The CDR3 coding sequence is TGTGCCAGCAGTGAAAGCTGGGACAGGGGGGGACTTAAGCAGTACTTC. It is translated as CASSESWDRGGLKQYF.

A few counts support this clone. The rearrangement links TRBV7-3 to TRBJ1-1, with D possibly matching TRBD1 (6 bases). V lost 7 bases to trimming and J lost 5 bases, with 23 bases between them. This CDR3 has 16 amino acids. Germline V gives CDR1 SGHTA, CDR2 FQGTGA. The CDR3 DNA reads as TGTGCCAGCACCCTATCGGGGGGGGCTTCCAGGACTGAAGCTTTCTTT. Encoded protein: CASTLSGGASRTEAFF. Full variable domain (missing parts from reference TRBV7-3 and TRBJ1-1): GAGVSQTPSNKVTEKGKYVELRCDPISGHTALYWYRQSLGQGPEFLIYFQGTGAADDSGLPNDRFFAVRPEGSVSTLKIQRTERGDSAVYLCASTLSGGASRTEAFFGQGTRLTVV.

V is TRBV29-1 and J is TRBJ1-1, with D perhaps matching TRBD1 (6 bases). Germline V gene data show CDR1 as SQVTM and CDR2 as ANQGSEA. With 2 bases removed from V and 11 bases from J, the gap between germline ends came to 15 bases. The CDR3 length is 12 residues. The CDR3 coding sequence is TGCAGCGTTGAAAACCTGGACAGTCGGGCTTTCTTT. As protein: CSVENLDSRAFF.

The chain carries TRBV19 and TRBJ1-2; D remains unclear. Germline values: CDR1 LNHDA, CDR2 SQIVND (reference sequence). The CDR3 runs 15 residues. Trimming shortened V by 3 bases and J by 6 bases, and 17 bases separated the two germline ends. In DNA form, the CDR3 reads TGTGCCAGTAGTATTCCAAACCGCGGCGTGGATGGCTACACCTTC. Its translation: CASSIPNRGVDGYTF.

The sample holds a few counts of this clone. The chain uses TRBV15 and TRBJ2-3, with D possibly TRBD2 on 6 matching bases. Germline CDR1 reads LNHNV; CDR2 reads YYDKDF (reference sequence). Trimming shortened V by 5 bases and J by 4 bases, and 19 bases separated the two germline ends. The CDR3 length is 16 residues. The CDR3 here is CATSPVRGRRSDTQYF. The CDR3 DNA reads as TGTGCCACCAGCCCCGTTCGGGGGAGGAGGTCAGATACGCAGTATTTT.

The genes are TRBV30 and TRBJ1-6; D uncertain. Deletions cut 4 bases from V and 8 bases from J, with 9 bases between. The CDR3 is 12 amino acids. Germline CDR1 is GTSNPN and CDR2 is SVGIG (reference sequence). CDR3 nucleotide sequence: TGTGCCTGGACGAGCGGGCATTCACCCCTCCACTTT. This encodes CAWTSGHSPLHF.

The J gene is TRBJ2-3, the V gene TRBV11-3; 8 bases are a match to TRBD1. The length of the CDR3 is 14 residues. J gave up 3 bases and V 4 bases, and 3 bases lay outside the gene matches. Germline CDR1 and CDR2: SGHNT and YENEEA. The CDR3 nucleotides are TGTGCCAGCAGCTCACAGGGGGTGACAGATACGCAGTATTTT. The encoded protein is CASSSQGVTDTQYF.

The genes are TRBV19 and TRBJ1-2, with 11 bases lining up with TRBD1. The CDR3 length is 14 residues. V lost 3 bases and J lost 8; bases outside the gene matches: 5. Germline V gene sequence: CDR1 LNHDA, CDR2 SQIVND (reference sequence). The CDR3 reads CASSMDRGRGGYTF. The CDR3 nucleotides read TGTGCCAGTAGTATGGACAGGGGGCGAGGAGGCTACACCTTC.

The rearrangement links TRBV6-1 to TRBJ2-7, with D perhaps TRBD1 (5 bases). The CDR3 consists of 15 residues. Trimming cost V 6 bases and J 3 bases, with 18 bases left between them. Germline V gene lookup returns CDR1 MNHNS and CDR2 SASEGT. CDR3: CASRGLFLGVYEQYF. The DNA for the CDR3 is TGTGCCAGCAGGGGGTTATTCTTAGGGGTCTACGAGCAGTACTTC.

The gene calls are TRBV11-2 and TRBJ2-4, with 7 bases that match TRBD2. CDR1 is SGHAT and CDR2 is FQNNGV in the germline V gene. The J segment lost 6 bases and the V segment lost 0 bases, leaving 5 bases of the junction unmatched. The CDR3 has 15 residues. CDR3 nucleotide sequence: TGTGCCAGCAGCTTAGATGGGCGGGGGACAAACATTCAGTACTTC. Its protein is CASSLDGRGTNIQYF. The complete variable domain, with remaining parts taken from reference TRBV11-2 and TRBJ2-4, reads EAGVAQSPRYKIIEKRQSVAFWCNPISGHATLYWYQQILGQGPKLLIQFQNNGVVDDSQLPKDRFSAERLKGVDSTLKIQPAKLEDSAVYLCASSLDGRGTNIQYFGAGTRLSVL.

The J gene is TRBJ2-7, the V gene TRBV11-2; TRBD2 aligns across 14 bases. CDR1 is SGHAT and CDR2 is FQNNGV in the germline V gene. CDR3 length equals 16 residues. The V segment lost 5 bases and the J segment 7 bases; nucleotides outside the gene matches: 10. The chain's CDR3 is CASSPGGLAGVGEQYF. The CDR3, as DNA: TGTGCCAGCAGCCCTGGGGGACTAGCGGGAGTCGGGGAGCAGTACTTC. Based on the CDR3 plus reference TRBV11-2 and TRBJ2-7, the full variable domain is EAGVAQSPRYKIIEKRQSVAFWCNPISGHATLYWYQQILGQGPKLLIQFQNNGVVDDSQLPKDRFSAERLKGVDSTLKIQPAKLEDSAVYLCASSPGGLAGVGEQYFGPGTRLTVT.

The chain is built from TRBV2 and TRBJ1-4, with 9 bases aligning to TRBD1. Trimming cost V 6 bases and J 11 bases; bases outside gene matches: 7. CDR1 and CDR2 from the germline V gene are SNHLY and FYNNEI. The CDR3 loop spans 13 amino acids. CDR3 sequence (DNA): TGTGCCAGCAGAGCTGGACAGGGGTGGAAACTGTTTTTT. Translation: CASRAGQGWKLFF.

The chain uses TRBV2 and TRBJ1-2; the match to TRBD1 covers 8 bases. The CDR3 has 14 amino acids. Germline V gives CDR1 SNHLY, CDR2 FYNNEI. V lost 6 bases, J lost 0 bases, and 3 bases stayed unmatched. The CDR3 is CASRQGVSNYGYTF. The DNA of the CDR3 is TGTGCCAGCAGACAGGGGGTTTCTAACTATGGCTACACCTTC.

This chain links TRBV19 with TRBJ2-1; 9 bases are a match to TRBD1. J lost 6 bases, V lost 1 base, and 7 bases had no gene match. CDR3 length: 16 amino acids. The germline gives CDR1 LNHDA, CDR2 SQIVND (reference sequence). The CDR3 nucleotides are TGTGCCAGTAGTATAGTAACAGGGGGCGCAAGCAATGAGCAGTTCTTC. Its protein is CASSIVTGGASNEQFF.

The chain links TRBV6-9 to TRBJ1-5; D unresolved. This CDR3 region has 15 residues. Per the germline V gene, CDR1 is MNHGY and CDR2 is SVAAGI. Trimming stripped 2 bases from V and 2 bases from J, with 10 bases between. The CDR3 region has the DNA TGTGCCAGCAGTTATAAGCGGCGGTGCAATCAGCCCCAGCATTTT. Protein: CASSYKRRCNQPQHF.

A single count supports this clone. The V gene is TRBV5-1, the J gene TRBJ2-3; TRBD2 matches 10 bases. The germline CDR1 and CDR2 sequences are SGHRS and YFSETQ. Trimming removed 4 bases from V and 2 bases from J; junction bases left unmatched: 10. The length of the CDR3 is 17 residues. CDR3 protein: CASSRFPTSGYTDTQYF. The CDR3 coding sequence is TGCGCCAGCAGCCGATTTCCGACTAGCGGGTACACAGATACGCAGTATTTT. Full variable domain (outside the CDR3, taken from reference TRBV5-1 and TRBJ2-3): KAGVTQTPRYLIKTRGQQVTLSCSPISGHRSVSWYQQTPGQGLQFLFEYFSETQRNKGNFPGRFSGRQFSNSRSEMNVSTLELGDSALYLCASSRFPTSGYTDTQYFGPGTRLTVL.

The V and J genes are TRBV19 and TRBJ2-2, with TRBD2 matching 7 bases. The CDR3 is made up of 13 amino acids. CDR1 and CDR2 (germline): LNHDA, SQIVND (reference sequence). The J segment lost 4 bases and the V segment lost 6 bases, leaving 2 bases of the junction unmatched. The DNA for the CDR3 is TGTGCCAGTAGACGACTAGCCACCGGGGAGCTGTTTTTT. It translates to CASRRLATGELFF.

This clone was detected once. The chain employs TRBV15 and TRBJ2-7; D ambiguous. Germline V gives CDR1 LNHNV, CDR2 YYDKDF (reference sequence). V shed 0 bases and J shed 5 bases, with 2 bases lying between them. The CDR3 consists of 11 residues. CDR3 nucleotide sequence: TGTGCCACCAGCAGAGATCACGAGCAGTACTTC. Translated: CATSRDHEQYF.

V is TRBV30 and J is TRBJ2-5, with 8 bases identical to TRBD2. V shed 5 bases and J 3 bases; nucleotides not matched to a gene: 8. Germline-derived CDR1 and CDR2 are GTSNPN and SVGIG (reference sequence). The CDR3 is 14 amino acids. The CDR3: CAWQKTSEKETQYF. CDR3 in DNA: TGTGCCTGGCAAAAGACTAGCGAGAAAGAGACCCAGTACTTC.

V usage is TRBV6-6 and J usage is TRBJ2-7; 8 nucleotides agree with TRBD1. The CDR3 spans 15 residues. The ends lost 6 bases at V and 2 bases at J; junction bases unmatched: 9. The V gene's germline CDR1 is MNHNY and CDR2 SVGAGI (reference sequence). The CDR3 nucleotides read TGTGCCAGCAGACCCGACAGGGGTCACCCCTACGAGCAGTACTTC. Translating gives CASRPDRGHPYEQYF.

This clone was seen just once. The chain carries TRBV7-9 and TRBJ2-2; 8 bases agree with TRBD1. With V trimmed by 5 bases and J by 6 bases, 8 bases remained unmatched. Germline V lookup: CDR1 SEHNR, CDR2 FQNEAQ (reference sequence). This CDR3 spans 15 amino acids. The CDR3 reads CASSRAGGASGELFF. The DNA for the CDR3 is TGTGCCAGCAGCCGCGCAGGGGGCGCTTCCGGGGAGCTGTTTTTT. Using reference TRBV7-9 and TRBJ2-2 for the parts outside the CDR3, the full variable domain is DTGVSQNPRHKITKRGQNVTFRCDPISEHNRLYWYRQTLGQGPEFLTYFQNEAQLEKSRLLSDRFSAERPKGSFSTLEIQRTEQGDSAMYLCASSRAGGASGELFFGEGSRLTVL.

This sequence joins TRBV5-4 and TRBJ2-6; possibly TRBD2 for D (5 bases). Per germline, CDR1 SGHNT and CDR2 YYREEE (reference sequence). Deletions cut 4 bases from V and 4 bases from J, with 12 bases between. The CDR3 totals 15 residues. The CDR3 DNA follows: TGTGCCAGCAGCGTCGAGGTAGCGGGGGCCAACGTCCTGACTTTC. It codes for CASSVEVAGANVLTF.

The rearrangement links TRBV19 to TRBJ2-3; D remains ambiguous. Trimming left V 7 bases short and J 12 bases short, with 20 bases between. The CDR3 has 13 amino acids. Looked up from germline, CDR1 is LNHDA and CDR2 is SQIVND (reference sequence). This CDR3 reads CASTPEARGIQYF. The CDR3 region has the DNA TGTGCCAGTACCCCTGAGGCGCGTGGCATACAGTATTTT.

This clone was observed once. The chain links TRBV29-1 to TRBJ2-3; tentatively, D is TRBD1 or TRBD2 (6 bases each). The CDR3 is 16 residues long. V lost 3 bases, J lost 2 bases, and 18 bases lay in between. Germline V gives CDR1 SQVTM, CDR2 ANQGSEA. CDR3 loop: CSVDHIPGAPTDTQYF. As DNA, the CDR3 is TGCAGCGTTGACCATATCCCGGGGGCTCCCACAGATACGCAGTATTTT.

This chain uses TRBV6-1 with TRBJ1-5, with 8 bases lining up with TRBD1. Germline-derived CDR1 and CDR2 are MNHNS and SASEGT. Trimming took 6 bases from V and 2 from J; bases not matched to a gene: 3. The CDR3 runs 14 residues. The CDR3 region has the DNA TGTGCCAGCAGGTCGACAGGGGGCAATCAGCCCCAGCATTTT. It codes for CASRSTGGNQPQHF.